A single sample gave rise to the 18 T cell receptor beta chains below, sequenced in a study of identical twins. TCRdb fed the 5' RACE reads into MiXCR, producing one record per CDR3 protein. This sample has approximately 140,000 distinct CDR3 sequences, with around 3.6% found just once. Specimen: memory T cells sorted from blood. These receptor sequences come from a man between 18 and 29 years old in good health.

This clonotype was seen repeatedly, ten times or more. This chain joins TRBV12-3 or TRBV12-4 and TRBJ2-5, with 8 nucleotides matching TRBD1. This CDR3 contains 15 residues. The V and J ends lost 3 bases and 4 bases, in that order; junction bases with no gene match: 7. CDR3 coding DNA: TGTGCCAGCAGTTTGGACAGGGCCCGGGGAGAGACCCAGTACTTC. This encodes CASSLDRARGETQYF.

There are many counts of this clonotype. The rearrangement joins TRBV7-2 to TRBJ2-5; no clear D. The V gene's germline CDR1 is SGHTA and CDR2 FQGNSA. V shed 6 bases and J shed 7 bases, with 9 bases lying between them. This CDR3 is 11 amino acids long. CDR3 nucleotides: TGTGCCAGCAGTACCCCTGGGACCCAGTACTTC. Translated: CASSTPGTQYF.

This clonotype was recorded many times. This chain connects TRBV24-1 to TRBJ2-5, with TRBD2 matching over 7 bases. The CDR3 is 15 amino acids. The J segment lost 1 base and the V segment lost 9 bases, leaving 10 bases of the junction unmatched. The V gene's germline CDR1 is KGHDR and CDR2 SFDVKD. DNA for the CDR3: TGTGCCACCGAAAAGGGAGGGGACGCCCAAGAGACCCAGTACTTC. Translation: CATEKGGDAQETQYF.

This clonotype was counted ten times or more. The CDR3 loop is CASRGTGTGRTDTQYF. CDR3 DNA: TGTGCCAGCCGAGGGACAGGGACGGGGCGCACAGATACGCAGTATTTT. The chain uses TRBV27 and TRBJ2-3; 9 bases map to TRBD1. Looked up from germline, CDR1 is MNHEY and CDR2 is SMNVEV (reference sequence). CDR3 size: 16 residues. J gave up 1 base and V 8 bases, and 10 bases lay outside the gene matches.

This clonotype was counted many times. Written as DNA, the CDR3 is TGTGCCAGCAGTTACTACAGGGGAAACATTCAGTACTTC. It specifies CASSYYRGNIQYF. J is TRBJ2-4 and V is TRBV6-5; 7 bases align to TRBD1. J gave up 6 bases and V 1 base, and 0 bases lay outside the gene matches. The germline CDR1 and CDR2 sequences are MNHEY and SVGAGI. The CDR3 sequence is 13 residues long.

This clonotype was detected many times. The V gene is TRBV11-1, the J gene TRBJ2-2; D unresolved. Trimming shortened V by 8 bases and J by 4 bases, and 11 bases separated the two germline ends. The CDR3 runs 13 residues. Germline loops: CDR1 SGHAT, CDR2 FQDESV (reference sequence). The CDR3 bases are TGTGCCAGCCGGCGGTATGGCACCGGGGAGCTGTTTTTT. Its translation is CASRRYGTGELFF.

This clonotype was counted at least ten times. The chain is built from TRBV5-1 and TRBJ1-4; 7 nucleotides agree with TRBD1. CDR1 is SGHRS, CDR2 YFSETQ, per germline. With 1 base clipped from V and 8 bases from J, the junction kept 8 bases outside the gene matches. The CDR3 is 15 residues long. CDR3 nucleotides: TGCGCCAGCAGCTTGAGGCGGGACAGCGGGGAAAAACTGTTTTTT. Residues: CASSLRRDSGEKLFF.

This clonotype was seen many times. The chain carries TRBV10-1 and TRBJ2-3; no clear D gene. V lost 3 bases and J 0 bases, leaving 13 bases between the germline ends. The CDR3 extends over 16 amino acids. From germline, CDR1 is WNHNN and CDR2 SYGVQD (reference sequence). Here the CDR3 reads CASSDYSETSTDTQYF. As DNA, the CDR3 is TGCGCCAGCAGTGACTACAGCGAAACTAGCACAGATACGCAGTATTTT.

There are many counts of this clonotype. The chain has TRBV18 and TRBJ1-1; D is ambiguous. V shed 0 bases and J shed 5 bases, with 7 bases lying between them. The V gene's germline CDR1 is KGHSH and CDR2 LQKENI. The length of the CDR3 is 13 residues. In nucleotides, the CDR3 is TGTGCCAGCTCACCACCGGGGTTAACTGAAGCTTTCTTT. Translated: CASSPPGLTEAFF.

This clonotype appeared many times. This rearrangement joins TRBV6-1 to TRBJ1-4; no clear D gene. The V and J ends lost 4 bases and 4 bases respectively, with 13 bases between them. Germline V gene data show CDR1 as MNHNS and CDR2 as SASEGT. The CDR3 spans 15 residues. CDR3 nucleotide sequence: TGTGCCAGCAGTGTGAACCCCGATTTTAATGAAAAACTGTTTTTT. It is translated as CASSVNPDFNEKLFF.

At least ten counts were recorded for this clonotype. In nucleotides, the CDR3 is TGTGCCAGCAGCTTAGCGCCCAGCAATCAGCCCCAGCATTTT. It yields the protein CASSLAPSNQPQHF. The rearrangement uses TRBV7-6 and TRBJ1-5; D is undetermined. Trimming removed 0 bases from V and 1 base from J, with 4 bases in between. The length of the CDR3 is 14 residues. Germline V lookup: CDR1 SGHVS, CDR2 FNYEAQ.

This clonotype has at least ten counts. The CDR3 DNA is TGTGCCAGCAGTTTGGCCTCCGCGAACATCAATTCACCCCTCCACTTT. It codes for CASSLASANINSPLHF. V and J are TRBV28 and TRBJ1-6; no definite D call. With 3 bases removed from V and 7 bases from J, the gap between germline ends came to 16 bases. CDR3 size: 16 residues. Germline V gene lookup returns CDR1 MDHEN and CDR2 SYDVKM.

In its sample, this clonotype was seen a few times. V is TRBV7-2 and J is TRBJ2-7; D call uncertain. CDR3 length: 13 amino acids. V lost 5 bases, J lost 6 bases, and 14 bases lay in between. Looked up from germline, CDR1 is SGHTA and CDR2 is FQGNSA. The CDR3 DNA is TGTGCCAGCAGCCCCGGGCCCGCCGGCGAGCAGTACTTC. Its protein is CASSPGPAGEQYF. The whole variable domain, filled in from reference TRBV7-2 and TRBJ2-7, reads GAGVSQSPSNKVTEKGKDVELRCDPISGHTALYWYRQSLGQGLEFLIYFQGNSAPDKSGLPSDRFSAERTGGSVSTLTIQRTQQEDSAVYLCASSPGPAGEQYFGPGTRLTVT.

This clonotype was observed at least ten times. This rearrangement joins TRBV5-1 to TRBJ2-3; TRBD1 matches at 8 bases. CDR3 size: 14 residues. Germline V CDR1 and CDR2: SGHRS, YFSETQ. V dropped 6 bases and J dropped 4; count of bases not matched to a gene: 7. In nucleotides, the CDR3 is TGCGCCAGCACCCCGGACAGGGTTCCAGATACGCAGTATTTT. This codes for CASTPDRVPDTQYF. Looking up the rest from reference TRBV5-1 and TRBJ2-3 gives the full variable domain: KAGVTQTPRYLIKTRGQQVTLSCSPISGHRSVSWYQQTPGQGLQFLFEYFSETQRNKGNFPGRFSGRQFSNSRSEMNVSTLELGDSALYLCASTPDRVPDTQYFGPGTRLTVL.

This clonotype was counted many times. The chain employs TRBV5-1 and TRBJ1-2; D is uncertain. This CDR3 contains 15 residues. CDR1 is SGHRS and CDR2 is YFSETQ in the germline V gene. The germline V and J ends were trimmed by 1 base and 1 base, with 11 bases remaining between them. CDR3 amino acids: CASSLQRWDNYGYTF. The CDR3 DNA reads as TGCGCCAGCAGCTTGCAGCGGTGGGATAACTATGGCTACACCTTC.

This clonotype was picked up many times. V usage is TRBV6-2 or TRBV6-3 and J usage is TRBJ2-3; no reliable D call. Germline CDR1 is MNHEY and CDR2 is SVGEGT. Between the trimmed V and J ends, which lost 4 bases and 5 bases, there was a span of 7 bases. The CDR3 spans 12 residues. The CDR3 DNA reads TGTGCCAGCAGTTCATGGGGAGATACGCAGTATTTT. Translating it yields CASSSWGDTQYF.

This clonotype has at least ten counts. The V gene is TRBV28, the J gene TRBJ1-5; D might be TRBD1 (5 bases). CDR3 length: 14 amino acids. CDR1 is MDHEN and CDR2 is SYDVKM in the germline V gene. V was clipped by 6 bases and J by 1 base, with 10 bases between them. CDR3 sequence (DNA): TGTGCCAGCAGCGCGGGGCAAAGCAATCAGCCCCAGCATTTT. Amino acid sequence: CASSAGQSNQPQHF.

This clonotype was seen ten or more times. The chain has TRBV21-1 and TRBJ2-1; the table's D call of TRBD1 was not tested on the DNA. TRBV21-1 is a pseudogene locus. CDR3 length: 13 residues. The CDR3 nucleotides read TGTGCCAGCAGCAAGGGAAGGATAGGGAAACAGTTCTTC. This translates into CASSKGRIGKQFF.